Reported below is one T cell receptor (beta chain). Antigen specificity is unknown. The data were obtained in a study of cytomegalovirus exposure and HLA in healthy donors. Study-level information: Inside one of the first data releases sat 85 million or so unique TCRs taken from HLA-typed donors.

Study-wide results and caveats: Among the most significant clusters, several appeared linked to common viral pathogens in a later analysis.

Germline V gene lookup returns CDR1 DFQATT and CDR2 SNEGSKA (reference sequence). V lost 1 base and J lost 11, with 11 bases in between. The CDR3 runs to 11 residues. Researchers ran the PCR with 60 Vbeta and 13 Jbeta primers. Original methodology: There were about 80 million unique TCR beta chains by a later count, and approximately 11 million of them were shared. Some clones are missing from TCRdb's copy, which holds only in-frame ones; the method was immunoSEQ multiplex PCR. V and J calls and clone size are as listed in that table; D and trimming were resolved from the DNA. The profile shows approximately 180,000 clones, about four fifths of them singletons.

The chain uses TRBV20-1 and TRBJ1-1; D is undetermined. The sequence was obtained from a young man in good health and CMV-seronegative. The sample comprised PBMCs. The CDR3 DNA reads TGCAGTGCTAGAGTTGCGGCGCAGGCTTTCTTT. As protein: CSARVAAQAFF.